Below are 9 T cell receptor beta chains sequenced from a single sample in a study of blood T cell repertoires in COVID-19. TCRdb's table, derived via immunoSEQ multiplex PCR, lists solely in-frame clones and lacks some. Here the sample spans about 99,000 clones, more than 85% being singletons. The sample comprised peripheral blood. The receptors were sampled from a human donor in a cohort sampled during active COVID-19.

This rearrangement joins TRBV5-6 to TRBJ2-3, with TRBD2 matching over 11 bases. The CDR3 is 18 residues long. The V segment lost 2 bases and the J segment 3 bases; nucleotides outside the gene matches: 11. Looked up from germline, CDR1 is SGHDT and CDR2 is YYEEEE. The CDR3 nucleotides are TGTGCCAGCAGCTTCGACGAACGACTAGCGGGGATAACAGATACGCAGTATTTT. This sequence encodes CASSFDERLAGITDTQYF.

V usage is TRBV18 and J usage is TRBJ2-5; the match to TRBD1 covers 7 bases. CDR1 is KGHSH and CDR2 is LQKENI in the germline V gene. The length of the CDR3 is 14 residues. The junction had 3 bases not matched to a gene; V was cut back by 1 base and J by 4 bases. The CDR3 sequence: CASSPQGARETQYF. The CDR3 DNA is TGTGCCAGCTCACCACAGGGGGCCCGAGAGACCCAGTACTTC.

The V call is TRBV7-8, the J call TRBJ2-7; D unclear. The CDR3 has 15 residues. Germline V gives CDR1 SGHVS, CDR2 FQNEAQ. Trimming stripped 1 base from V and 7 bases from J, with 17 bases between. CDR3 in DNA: TGTGCCAGCAGCTTAGGCCCTATGCCTCGGTGGGAGCAGTACTTC. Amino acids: CASSLGPMPRWEQYF.

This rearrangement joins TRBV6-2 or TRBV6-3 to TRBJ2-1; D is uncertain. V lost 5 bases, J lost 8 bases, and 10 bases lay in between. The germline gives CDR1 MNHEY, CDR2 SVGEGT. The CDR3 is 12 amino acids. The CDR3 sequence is CASSHSIHEQFF. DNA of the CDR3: TGTGCCAGCAGTCATAGCATCCATGAGCAGTTCTTC.

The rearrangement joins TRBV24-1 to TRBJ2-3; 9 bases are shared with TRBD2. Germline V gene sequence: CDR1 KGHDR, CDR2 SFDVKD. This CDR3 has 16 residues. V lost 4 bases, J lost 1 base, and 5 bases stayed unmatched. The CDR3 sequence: CATSDRRTSGTDTQYF. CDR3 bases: TGTGCCACCAGTGACCGCCGGACTAGCGGCACAGATACGCAGTATTTT.

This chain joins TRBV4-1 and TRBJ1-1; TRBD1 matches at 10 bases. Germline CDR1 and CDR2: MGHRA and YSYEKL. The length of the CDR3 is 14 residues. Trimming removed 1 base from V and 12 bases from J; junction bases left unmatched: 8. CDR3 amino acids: CASSQVPGTGETFF. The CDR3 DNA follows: TGCGCCAGCAGCCAAGTGCCCGGGACAGGGGAGACTTTCTTT.

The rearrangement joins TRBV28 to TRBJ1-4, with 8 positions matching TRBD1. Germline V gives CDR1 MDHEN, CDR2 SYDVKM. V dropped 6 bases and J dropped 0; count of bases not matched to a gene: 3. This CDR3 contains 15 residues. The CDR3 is CASRLQGATNEKLFF. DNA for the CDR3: TGTGCCAGCAGATTACAGGGGGCAACTAATGAAAAACTGTTTTTT.

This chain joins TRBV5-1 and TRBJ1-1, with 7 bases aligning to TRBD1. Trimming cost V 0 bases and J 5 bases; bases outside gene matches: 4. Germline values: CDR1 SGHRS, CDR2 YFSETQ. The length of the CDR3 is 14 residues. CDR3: CASSLGAQGTEAFF. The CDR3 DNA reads TGCGCCAGCAGCTTGGGTGCACAGGGGACTGAAGCTTTCTTT.

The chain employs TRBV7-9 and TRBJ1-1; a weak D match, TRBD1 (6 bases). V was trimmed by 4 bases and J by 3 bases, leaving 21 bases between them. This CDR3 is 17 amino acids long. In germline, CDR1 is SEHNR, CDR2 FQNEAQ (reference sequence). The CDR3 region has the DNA TGTGCCAGCAGCTCGGGGTTACAGGGATTTGAAGACACTGAAGCTTTCTTT. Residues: CASSSGLQGFEDTEAFF.